This T cell receptor beta chain was recorded in a study of PD-L1 blockade in urothelial cancer. Study overall: Intravenous atezolizumab, 1,200 mg every 3 weeks, was begun by patients at some point between 2013 and 2014.

Method: immunoSEQ multiplex PCR; TCRdb's copy keeps in-frame clones and lacks some. The sample consists of 45,000 to 60,000 clones, about 90% of them appearing once. This CDR3 has 13 amino acids. With 3 bases removed from V and 4 bases from J, the gap between germline ends came to 10 bases. Germline CDR1 reads SGDLS; CDR2 reads YYNGEE. Locally advanced or metastatic urothelial carcinoma was present in patients. The TCR sequence derives from a man aged 55 to 70 with urothelial cancer. The chain couples TRBV9 to TRBJ2-5; a possible D gene is TRBD2 (6 bases). The sequences come from PBMCs, collected around atezolizumab (anti-PD-L1) treatment. CDR3 sequence (DNA): TGTGCCAGCAGCGATGGGACTGCAGAGACCCAGTACTTC. Translated: CASSDGTAETQYF.